One and the same sample provided the 7 T cell receptor beta chains below, sequenced in a study of T cells in Graves' hyperthyroidism and ophthalmopathy. Using RNA transcripts as the source, TCR beta CDR3 regions were amplified. The study used the HTBI primer set for a first-round RT-PCR of the TCR CDR3. Via MiXCR, TCRdb re-called the multiplex PCR reads, giving one row per CDR3 protein. Among a few hundred thousand distinct CDR3 sequences listed, 12% to 15% were seen once. Sequenced sample: blood. These receptors were taken from an older woman with Graves' ophthalmopathy.

Only a few counts were recorded for this clonotype. The chain couples TRBV20-1 to TRBJ2-1, with 11 bases aligning to TRBD2. CDR3 size: 19 residues. Looked up from germline, CDR1 is DFQATT and CDR2 is SNEGSKA (reference sequence). With V trimmed by 0 bases and J by 1 base, 11 bases remained unmatched. For the CDR3, the DNA is TGCAGTGCTAGAGATGAGGGTCGGCTAGCGGGAGGTTCCTACAATGAGCAGTTCTTC. It yields the protein CSARDEGRLAGGSYNEQFF.

The table lists this clonotype with many counts. The CDR3 nucleotides are TGTGCCAGCAGCTTAGTCTCGGGACCTGAGGGGGAGCAGTTCTTC. Translated, it gives CASSLVSGPEGEQFF. This chain links TRBV7-2 with TRBJ2-1; possibly TRBD1 or TRBD2 for D (5 bases each). Per the germline V gene, CDR1 is SGHTA and CDR2 is FQGNSA. Deletions cut 1 base from V and 10 bases from J, with 17 bases between. CDR3 length equals 15 residues.

This clonotype was observed many times. The V and J genes are TRBV11-3 and TRBJ2-1; 15 nucleotides align to TRBD2. Per the germline V gene, CDR1 is SGHNT and CDR2 is YENEEA. The V and J ends lost 5 bases and 4 bases, in that order; junction bases with no gene match: 9. The CDR3 covers 18 residues. The CDR3: CASSPGLAGGPEYNEQFF. Here the CDR3 DNA reads TGTGCCAGCAGCCCAGGACTAGCGGGAGGGCCGGAATACAATGAGCAGTTCTTC.

The chain links TRBV5-1 to TRBJ2-4, with D maybe TRBD1 (6 bases). This CDR3 has 13 amino acids. V lost 4 bases, J lost 9 bases, and 14 bases lay in between. CDR1 and CDR2 (germline): SGHRS, YFSETQ. The CDR3 coding sequence is TGCGCCAGCAGCCTGGGGGCGCAACCCATTCAGTACTTC. It translates to CASSLGAQPIQYF.

As concerns this clonotype: A much larger clone lies a single base off, so this may be a read error. V gene TRBV5-1 combines with J gene TRBJ1-2; 7 nucleotides match TRBD1. The CDR3 covers 16 residues. Germline-derived CDR1 and CDR2 are SGHRS and YFSETQ. Here the CDR3 reads CAGSLGTAGALYGYTF. In DNA form, the CDR3 reads TGCGCCGGCAGCTTAGGGACAGCGGGGGCACTCTATGGCTACACCTTC.

This clonotype was found many times. The chain couples TRBV20-1 to TRBJ2-1; D is undetermined. Germline-derived CDR1 and CDR2 are DFQATT and SNEGSKA (reference sequence). The CDR3 has 12 amino acids. V lost 3 bases and J 7 bases, leaving 10 bases between the germline ends. CDR3 amino acids: CSASQQQNEQFF. In DNA, the CDR3 is TGCAGTGCTAGTCAACAGCAAAATGAGCAGTTCTTC.

The sample holds many counts of this clonotype. The gene calls are TRBV2 and TRBJ1-3; TRBD1 matches 9 bases. The V gene's germline CDR1 is SNHLY and CDR2 FYNNEI. Losses at the gene ends were 8 bases for V and 0 bases for J; bases not matched to a gene: 5. The CDR3 extends over 15 amino acids. The CDR3 loop reads CASAGQGLSGNTIYF. In DNA, the CDR3 is TGTGCCAGCGCGGGACAGGGCCTCTCTGGAAACACCATATATTTT. The whole variable domain, filled in from reference TRBV2 and TRBJ1-3, reads EPEVTQTPSHQVTQMGQEVILRCVPISNHLYFYWYRQILGQKVEFLVSFYNNEISEKSEIFDDQFSVERPDGSNFTLKIRSTKLEDSAMYFCASAGQGLSGNTIYFGEGSWLTVV.